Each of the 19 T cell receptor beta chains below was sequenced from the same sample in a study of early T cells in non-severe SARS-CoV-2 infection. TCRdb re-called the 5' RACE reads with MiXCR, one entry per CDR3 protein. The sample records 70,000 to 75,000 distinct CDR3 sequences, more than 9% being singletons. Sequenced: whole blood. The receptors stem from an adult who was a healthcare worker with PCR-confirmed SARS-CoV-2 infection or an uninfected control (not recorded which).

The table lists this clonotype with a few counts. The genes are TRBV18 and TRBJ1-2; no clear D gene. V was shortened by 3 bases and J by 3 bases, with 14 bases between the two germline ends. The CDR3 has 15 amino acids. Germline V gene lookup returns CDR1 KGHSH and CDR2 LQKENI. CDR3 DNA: TGTGCCAGCTCACCTCAAGTGGTACAATACTATGGCTACACCTTC. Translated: CASSPQVVQYYGYTF.

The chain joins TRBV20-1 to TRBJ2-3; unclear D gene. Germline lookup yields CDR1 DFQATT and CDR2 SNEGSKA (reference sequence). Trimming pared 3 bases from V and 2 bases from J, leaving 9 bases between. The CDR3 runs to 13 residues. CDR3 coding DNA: TGCAGTGCTAGTGTCCCAGCCACAGATACGCAGTATTTT. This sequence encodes CSASVPATDTQYF.

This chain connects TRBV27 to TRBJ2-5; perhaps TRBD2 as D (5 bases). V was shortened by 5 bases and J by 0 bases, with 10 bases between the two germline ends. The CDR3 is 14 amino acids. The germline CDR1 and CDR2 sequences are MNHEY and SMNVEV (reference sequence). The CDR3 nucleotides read TGTGCCAGCAGTGGCCAGCGGTACCAAGAGACCCAGTACTTC. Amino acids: CASSGQRYQETQYF.

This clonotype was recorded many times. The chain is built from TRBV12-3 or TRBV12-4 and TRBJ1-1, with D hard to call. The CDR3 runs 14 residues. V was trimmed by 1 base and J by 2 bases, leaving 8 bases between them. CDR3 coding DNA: TGTGCCAGCAGTTTAGTATTTTCTAACACTGAAGCTTTCTTT. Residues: CASSLVFSNTEAFF.

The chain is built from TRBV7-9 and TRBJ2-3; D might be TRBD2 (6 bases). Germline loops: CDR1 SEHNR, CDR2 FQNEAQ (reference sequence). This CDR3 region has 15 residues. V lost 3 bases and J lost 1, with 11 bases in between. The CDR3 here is CASSFGGGGTDTQYF. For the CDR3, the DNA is TGTGCCAGCAGCTTCGGGGGTGGAGGCACAGATACGCAGTATTTT.

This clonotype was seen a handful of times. DNA for the CDR3: TGTGCCAGCAGCGGAAGACAGGTCCCCTCACAGGATACGCAGTATTTT. Protein product: CASSGRQVPSQDTQYF. This rearrangement joins TRBV7-2 to TRBJ2-3; possibly TRBD1 for D (6 bases). Looked up from germline, CDR1 is SGHTA and CDR2 is FQGNSA. Trimming took off 5 bases at V and 6 bases at J, with 21 bases between the two ends. The CDR3 totals 16 residues.

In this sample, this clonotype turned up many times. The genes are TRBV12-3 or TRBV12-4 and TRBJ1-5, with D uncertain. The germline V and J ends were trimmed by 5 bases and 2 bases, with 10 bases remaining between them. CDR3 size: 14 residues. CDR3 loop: CASSPREGNQPQHF. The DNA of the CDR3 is TGTGCCAGCAGTCCCCGGGAGGGCAATCAGCCCCAGCATTTT.

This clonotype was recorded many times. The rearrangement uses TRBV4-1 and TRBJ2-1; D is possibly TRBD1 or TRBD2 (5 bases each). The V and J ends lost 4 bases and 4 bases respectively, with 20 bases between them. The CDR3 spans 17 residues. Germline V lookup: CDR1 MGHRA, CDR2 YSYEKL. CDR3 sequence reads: CASSRSLAGTRYNEQFF. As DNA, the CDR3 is TGCGCCAGCAGCCGGAGTCTGGCCGGGACCCGTTACAATGAGCAGTTCTTC.

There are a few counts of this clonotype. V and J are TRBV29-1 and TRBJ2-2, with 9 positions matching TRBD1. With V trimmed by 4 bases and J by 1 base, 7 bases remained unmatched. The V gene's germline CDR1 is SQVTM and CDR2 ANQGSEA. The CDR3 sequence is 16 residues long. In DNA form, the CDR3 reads TGCAGCGTTGCGGACAGGGGATTTCGGAACACCGGGGAGCTGTTTTTT. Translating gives CSVADRGFRNTGELFF.

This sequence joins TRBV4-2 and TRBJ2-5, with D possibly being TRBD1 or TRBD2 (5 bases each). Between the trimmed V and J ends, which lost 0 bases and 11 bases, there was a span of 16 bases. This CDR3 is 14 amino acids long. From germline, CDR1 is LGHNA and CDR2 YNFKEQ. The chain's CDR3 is CASSQDGTNGAQYF. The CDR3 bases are TGTGCCAGCAGCCAAGACGGGACGAACGGGGCGCAGTACTTC.

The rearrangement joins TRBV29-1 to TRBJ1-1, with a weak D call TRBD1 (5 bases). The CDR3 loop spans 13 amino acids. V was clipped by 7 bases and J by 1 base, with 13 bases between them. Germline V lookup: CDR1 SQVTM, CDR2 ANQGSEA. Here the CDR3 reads CSAQWGGNTEAFF. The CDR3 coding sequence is TGCAGCGCTCAGTGGGGCGGGAACACTGAAGCTTTCTTT.

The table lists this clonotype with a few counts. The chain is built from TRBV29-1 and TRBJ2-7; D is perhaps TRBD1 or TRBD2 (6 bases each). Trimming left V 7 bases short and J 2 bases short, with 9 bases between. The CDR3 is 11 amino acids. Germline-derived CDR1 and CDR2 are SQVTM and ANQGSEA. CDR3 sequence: CSGGGTYEQYF. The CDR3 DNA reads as TGCAGCGGAGGGGGGACCTACGAGCAGTACTTC.

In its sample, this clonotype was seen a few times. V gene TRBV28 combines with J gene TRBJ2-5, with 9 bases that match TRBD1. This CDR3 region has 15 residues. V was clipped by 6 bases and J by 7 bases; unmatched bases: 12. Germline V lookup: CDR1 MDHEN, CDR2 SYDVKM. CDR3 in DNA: TGTGCCAGCAGGCCCACAGGGGGCCTCGGACGGACCCAGTACTTC. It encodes CASRPTGGLGRTQYF.

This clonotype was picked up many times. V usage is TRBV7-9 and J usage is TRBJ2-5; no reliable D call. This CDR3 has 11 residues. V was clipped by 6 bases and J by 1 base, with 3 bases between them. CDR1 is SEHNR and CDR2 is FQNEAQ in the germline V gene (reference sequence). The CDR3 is CASSSQETQYF. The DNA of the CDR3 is TGTGCCAGCAGTTCCCAAGAGACCCAGTACTTC.

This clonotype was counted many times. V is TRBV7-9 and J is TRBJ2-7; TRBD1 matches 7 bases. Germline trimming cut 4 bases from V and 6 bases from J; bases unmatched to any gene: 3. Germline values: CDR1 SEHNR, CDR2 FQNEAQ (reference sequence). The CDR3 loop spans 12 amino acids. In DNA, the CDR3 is TGTGCCAGCAGCTCCCGGGACAGCGAGCAGTACTTC. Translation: CASSSRDSEQYF.

The CDR3 is CASSSPPTIFF. The DNA of the CDR3 is TGTGCCAGCAGTTCCCCCCCGACTATTTTTTTT. The V call is TRBV28, the J call TRBJ2-2; D possibly corresponds to TRBD2 (5 bases). The CDR3 contains 11 residues. CDR1 is MDHEN and CDR2 is SYDVKM in the germline V gene. V lost 4 bases to trimming and J lost 17 bases, with 14 bases between them.

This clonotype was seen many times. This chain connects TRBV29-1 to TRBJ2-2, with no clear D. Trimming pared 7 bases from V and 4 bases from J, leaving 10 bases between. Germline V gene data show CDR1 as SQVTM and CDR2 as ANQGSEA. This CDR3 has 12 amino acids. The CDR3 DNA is TGCAGCGCGGAGCGTTCCACCGGGGAGCTGTTTTTT. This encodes CSAERSTGELFF.

CDR3 DNA: TGTGCCAGCAGCATGGGGCCTTCGGGACTAGAGGCAATAGAGACCCAGTACTTC. It encodes CASSMGPSGLEAIETQYF. The V call is TRBV7-9, the J call TRBJ2-5; TRBD2 agrees at 8 bases. The germline V gene has CDR1 SEHNR and CDR2 FQNEAQ (reference sequence). V gave up 5 bases and J gave up 4 bases; unmatched junction bases: 18. The CDR3 contains 18 residues.

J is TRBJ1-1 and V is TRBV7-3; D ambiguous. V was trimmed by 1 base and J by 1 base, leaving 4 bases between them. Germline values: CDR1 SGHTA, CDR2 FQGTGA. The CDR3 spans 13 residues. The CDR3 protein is CASSLMPNTEAFF. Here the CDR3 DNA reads TGTGCCAGCAGCTTAATGCCGAACACTGAAGCTTTCTTT. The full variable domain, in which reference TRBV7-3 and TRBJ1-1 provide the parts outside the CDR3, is GAGVSQTPSNKVTEKGKYVELRCDPISGHTALYWYRQSLGQGPEFLIYFQGTGAADDSGLPNDRFFAVRPEGSVSTLKIQRTERGDSAVYLCASSLMPNTEAFFGQGTRLTVV.